The T cell receptor beta chain under discussion was sequenced for a study of blood T cell repertoires in COVID-19. Overall study: Samples representing acute and convalescent COVID-19 were sourced from the United States, Italy and Spain. PBMCs, B-cell-depleted T cells, or T cells provided the cDNA or gDNA that made up the material.

Germline-derived CDR1 and CDR2 are SEHNR and FQNEAQ (reference sequence). J was trimmed by 1 base and V by 5 bases; bases with no gene match: 6. The CDR3 is 15 residues long. As handled by the study authors: Reference gene primer amplification gave estimated nucleated cell counts. Here immunoSEQ multiplex PCR was the method, and the copy in TCRdb shows in-frame clones only, minus some. From that table come the V and J calls and clone size; the DNA was used to work out D and trimming. Found here are 130,000 to 150,000 clones, 88% of them singletons; the top ten hold roughly 1.9%. The TCR sequence derives from an older man with acute or convalescent COVID-19. Sequencing used peripheral blood. The genes are TRBV7-9 and TRBJ1-1, with 8 positions matching TRBD1. The CDR3 DNA reads TGTGCCAGCAGCCACTCAGGGGGCCGGAACACTGAAGCTTTCTTT. Protein: CASSHSGGRNTEAFF. Full variable domain (rest looked up from reference TRBV7-9 and TRBJ1-1): DTGVSQNPRHKITKRGQNVTFRCDPISEHNRLYWYRQTLGQGPEFLTYFQNEAQLEKSRLLSDRFSAERPKGSFSTLEIQRTEQGDSAMYLCASSHSGGRNTEAFFGQGTRLTVV.